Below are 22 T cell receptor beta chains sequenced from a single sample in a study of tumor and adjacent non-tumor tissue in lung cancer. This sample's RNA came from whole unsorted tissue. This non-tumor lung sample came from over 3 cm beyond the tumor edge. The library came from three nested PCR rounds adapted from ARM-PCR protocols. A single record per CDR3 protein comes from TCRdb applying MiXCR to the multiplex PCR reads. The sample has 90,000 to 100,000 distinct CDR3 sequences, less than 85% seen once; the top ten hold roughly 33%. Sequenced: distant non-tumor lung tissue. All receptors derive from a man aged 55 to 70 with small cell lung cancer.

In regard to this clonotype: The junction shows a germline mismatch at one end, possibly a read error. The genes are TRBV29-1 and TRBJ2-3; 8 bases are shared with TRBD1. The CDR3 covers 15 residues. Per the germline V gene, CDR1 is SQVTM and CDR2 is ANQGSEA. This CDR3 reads CNVACRGQGTDTQYF. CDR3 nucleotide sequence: TGCAACGTTGCCTGCAGGGGGCAAGGCACAGATACGCAGTATTTT.

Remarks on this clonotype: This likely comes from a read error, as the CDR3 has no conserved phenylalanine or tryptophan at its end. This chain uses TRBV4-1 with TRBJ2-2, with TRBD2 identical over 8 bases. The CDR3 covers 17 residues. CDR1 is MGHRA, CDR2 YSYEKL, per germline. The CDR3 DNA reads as TGCGCCAGCAGCCGCCCCATCACGGGGGGGGTCGACGGGGGGCTGTTTTCT. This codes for CASSRPITGGVDGGLFS.

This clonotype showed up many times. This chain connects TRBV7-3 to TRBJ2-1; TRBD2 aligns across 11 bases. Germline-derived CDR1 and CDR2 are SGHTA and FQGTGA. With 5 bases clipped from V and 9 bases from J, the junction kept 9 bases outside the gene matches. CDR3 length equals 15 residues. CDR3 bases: TGTGCCAGCAGCCGCCTAGCGGGAGGAGTTGGTGAGCAGTTCTTC. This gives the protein CASSRLAGGVGEQFF.

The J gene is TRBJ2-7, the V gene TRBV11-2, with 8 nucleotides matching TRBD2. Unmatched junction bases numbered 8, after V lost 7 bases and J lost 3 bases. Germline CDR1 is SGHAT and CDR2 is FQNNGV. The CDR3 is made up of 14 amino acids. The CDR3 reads CASKMGLGGYEQYV. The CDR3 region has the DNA TGTGCCAGCAAGATGGGACTAGGAGGCTACGAGCAGTACGTC.

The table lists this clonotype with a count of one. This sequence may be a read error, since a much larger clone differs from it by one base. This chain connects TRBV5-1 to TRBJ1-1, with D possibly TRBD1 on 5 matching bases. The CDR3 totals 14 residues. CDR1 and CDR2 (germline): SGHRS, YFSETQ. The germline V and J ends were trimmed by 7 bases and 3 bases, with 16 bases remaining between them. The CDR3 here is CASRPPGSDTEAFF. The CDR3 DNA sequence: TGCGCCAGCCGTCCGCCAGGGAGCGACACTGAAGCTTTCTTT.

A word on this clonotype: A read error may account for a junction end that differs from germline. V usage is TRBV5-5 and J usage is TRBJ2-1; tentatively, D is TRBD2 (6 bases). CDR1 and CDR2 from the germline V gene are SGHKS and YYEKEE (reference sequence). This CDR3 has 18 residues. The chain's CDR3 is CASNLEGLALGSYNEQFF. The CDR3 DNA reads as TGTGCCAGCAACTTGGAAGGGCTAGCGCTGGGCTCCTACAATGAGCAGTTCTTC.

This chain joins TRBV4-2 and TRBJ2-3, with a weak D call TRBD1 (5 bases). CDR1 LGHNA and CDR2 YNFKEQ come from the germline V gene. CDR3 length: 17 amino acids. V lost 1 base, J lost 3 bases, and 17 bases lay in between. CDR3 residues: CASSQVQQGAWTDTQYF. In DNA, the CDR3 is TGTGCCAGCAGCCAAGTTCAGCAGGGTGCGTGGACAGATACGCAGTATTTT.

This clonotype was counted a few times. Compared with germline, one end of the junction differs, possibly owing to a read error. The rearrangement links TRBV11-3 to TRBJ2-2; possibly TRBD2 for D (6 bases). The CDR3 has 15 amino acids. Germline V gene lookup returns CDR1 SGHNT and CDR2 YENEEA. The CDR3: CASSYGGGGTGELFF. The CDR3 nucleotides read TGTGCCAGCAGCTACGGTGGCGGAGGGACCGGGGAACTGTTTTTT.

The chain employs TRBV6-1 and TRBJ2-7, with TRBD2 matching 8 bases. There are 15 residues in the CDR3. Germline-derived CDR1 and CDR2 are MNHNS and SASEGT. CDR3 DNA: TGTGCCAGCAATGAACTAGCGGATAGCTCCTACGAGCAGAACGTC. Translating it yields CASNELADSSYEQNV.

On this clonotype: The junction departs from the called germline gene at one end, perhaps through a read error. The CDR3 sequence is CANSHGMSQLQHF. The CDR3 nucleotides are TGCGCCAACAGCCATGGGATGTCTCAGCTCCAGCATTTT. The gene calls are TRBV4-1 and TRBJ1-5; D is unclear. The CDR3 is made up of 13 amino acids. Germline lookup yields CDR1 MGHRA and CDR2 YSYEKL.

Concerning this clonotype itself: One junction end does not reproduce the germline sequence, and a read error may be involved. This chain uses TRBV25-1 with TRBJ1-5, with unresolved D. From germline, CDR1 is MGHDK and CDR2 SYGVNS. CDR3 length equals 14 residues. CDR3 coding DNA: TGTGCCAACAGTGATAGTTCGGGCAATCAGCCCCAGCATTTC. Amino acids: CANSDSSGNQPQHF.

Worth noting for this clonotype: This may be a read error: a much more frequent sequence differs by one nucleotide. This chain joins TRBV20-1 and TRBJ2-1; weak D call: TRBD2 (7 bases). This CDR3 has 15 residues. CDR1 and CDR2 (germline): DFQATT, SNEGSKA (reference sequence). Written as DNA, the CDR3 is TGCAGTGCTAGAGACCCCTATCGGGGGGACAATGTGCAGTTCTTC. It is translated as CSARDPYRGDNVQFF.

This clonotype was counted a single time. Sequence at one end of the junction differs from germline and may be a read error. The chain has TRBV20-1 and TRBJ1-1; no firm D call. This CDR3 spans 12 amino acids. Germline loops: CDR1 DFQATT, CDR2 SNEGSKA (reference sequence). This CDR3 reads CSAAALNTEALF. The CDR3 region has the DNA TGCAGTGCCGCAGCGCTGAACACTGAAGCTCTCTTT.

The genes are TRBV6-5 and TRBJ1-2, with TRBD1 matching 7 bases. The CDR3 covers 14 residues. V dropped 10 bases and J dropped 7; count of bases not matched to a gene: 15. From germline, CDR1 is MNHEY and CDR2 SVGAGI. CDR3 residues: CANRFNDRDAGYTF. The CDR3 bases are TGTGCCAACAGATTTAACGACAGGGACGCTGGCTACACCTTC.

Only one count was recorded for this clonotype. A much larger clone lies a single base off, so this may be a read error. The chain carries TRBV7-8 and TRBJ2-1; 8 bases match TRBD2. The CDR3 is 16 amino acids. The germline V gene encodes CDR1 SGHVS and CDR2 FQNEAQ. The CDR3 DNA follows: TGTGCCAGCAACTTAGGAGGGGCGGGAGGTTACAATGAGCAGTTCTTC. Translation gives CASNLGGAGGYNEQFF.

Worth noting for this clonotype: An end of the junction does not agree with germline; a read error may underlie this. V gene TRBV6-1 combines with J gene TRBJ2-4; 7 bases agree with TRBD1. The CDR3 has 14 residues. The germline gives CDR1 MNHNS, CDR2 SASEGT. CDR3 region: CASRQGSAKNTQYF. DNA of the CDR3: TGTGCCAGCAGACAGGGGTCCGCCAAAAACACTCAGTACTTC.

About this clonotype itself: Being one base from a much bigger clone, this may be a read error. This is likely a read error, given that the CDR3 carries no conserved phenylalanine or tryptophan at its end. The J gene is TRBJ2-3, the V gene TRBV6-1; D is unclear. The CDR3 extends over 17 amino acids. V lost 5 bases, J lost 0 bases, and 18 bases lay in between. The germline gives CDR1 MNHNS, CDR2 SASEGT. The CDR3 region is CASSHRRFVISTDTQYY. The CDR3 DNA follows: TGTGCCAGCAGTCATCGACGGTTTGTGATTAGCACAGATACGCAGTATTAT.

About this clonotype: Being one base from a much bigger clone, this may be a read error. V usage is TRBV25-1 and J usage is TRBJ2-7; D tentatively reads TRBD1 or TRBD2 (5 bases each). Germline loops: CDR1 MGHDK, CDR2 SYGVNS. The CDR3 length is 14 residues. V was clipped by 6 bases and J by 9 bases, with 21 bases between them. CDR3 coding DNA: TGTGCCAGCAGCCCTCTCCGGGACGGCAAATGGCAGTACTTC. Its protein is CASSPLRDGKWQYF.

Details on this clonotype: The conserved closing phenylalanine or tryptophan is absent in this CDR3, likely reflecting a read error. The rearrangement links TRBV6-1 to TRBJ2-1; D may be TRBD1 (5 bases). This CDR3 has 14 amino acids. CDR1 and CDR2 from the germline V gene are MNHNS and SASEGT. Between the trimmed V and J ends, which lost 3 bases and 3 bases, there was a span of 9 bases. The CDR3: CASSENRFYNEQFS. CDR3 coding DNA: TGTGCCAGCAGTGAGAACAGGTTCTACAATGAGCAGTTCTCC.

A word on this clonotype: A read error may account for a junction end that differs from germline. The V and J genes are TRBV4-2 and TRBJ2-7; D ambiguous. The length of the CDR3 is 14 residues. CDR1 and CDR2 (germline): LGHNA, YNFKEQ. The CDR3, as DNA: TGTGCCAGCGGCCAAGATACCGGTGGGAACGAGCAGTACTTT. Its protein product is CASGQDTGGNEQYF.

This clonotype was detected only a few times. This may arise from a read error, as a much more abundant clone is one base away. CDR3 residues: CASSFREGWDGYTF. The CDR3 DNA is TGTGCCAGCAGTTTTAGGGAGGGTTGGGACGGCTACACCTTC. The V gene is TRBV28, the J gene TRBJ1-2; tentative D call: TRBD1 (5 bases). V was clipped by 3 bases and J by 8 bases, with 16 bases between them. CDR3 length equals 14 residues. CDR1 and CDR2 from the germline V gene are MDHEN and SYDVKM.

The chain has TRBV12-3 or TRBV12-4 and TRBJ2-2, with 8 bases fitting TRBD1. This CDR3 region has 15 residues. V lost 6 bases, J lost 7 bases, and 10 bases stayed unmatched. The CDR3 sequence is CASRSTGVVYGELFF. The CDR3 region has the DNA TGTGCCAGCAGATCGACAGGGGTCGTTTACGGGGAGCTGTTTTTT.